This TCR beta chain originates from a study of cytomegalovirus exposure and HLA in healthy donors. Overall study results and limits: Based on reports, TCR beta sequences accurately predicted HLA-A and HLA-B alleles for most subjects. Later on, analysis showed that most CMV-associated TCR beta chains appeared to be HLA-restricted. A list of more than 150 TCR beta chains associated with cytomegalovirus was given. Most observed TCR sequences were rare, whereas some public TCRs were detected in many donors.

A note on this clone: The antigen is not known.

Trimming removed 3 bases at V and 1 base at J, with 6 bases between. The V gene's germline CDR1 is MNHEY and CDR2 SMNVEV (reference sequence). The CDR3 length is 13 residues. Use of 60 Vbeta and 13 Jbeta primers characterized the PCR. The repertoire was sequenced with immunoSEQ multiplex PCR; TCRdb's copy has only in-frame clones and lacks some. In the table there are over 150,000 clones, approximately 77% of which are singletons. The chain links TRBV27 to TRBJ1-1, with unresolved D. The sample comprised PBMCs. The TCR originated in a male donor in good health and CMV-seropositive. The CDR3 spells CASSLVENTEAFF. CDR3 bases: TGTGCCAGCAGTTTGGTAGAGAACACTGAAGCTTTCTTT.